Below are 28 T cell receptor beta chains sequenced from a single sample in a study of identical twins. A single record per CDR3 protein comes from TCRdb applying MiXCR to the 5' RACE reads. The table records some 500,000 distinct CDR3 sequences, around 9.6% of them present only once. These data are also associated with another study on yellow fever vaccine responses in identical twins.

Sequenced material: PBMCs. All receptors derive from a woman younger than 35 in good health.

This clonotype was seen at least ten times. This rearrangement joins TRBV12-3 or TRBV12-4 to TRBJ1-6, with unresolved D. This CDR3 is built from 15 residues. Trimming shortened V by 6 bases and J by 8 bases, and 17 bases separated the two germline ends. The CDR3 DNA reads TGTGCCAGCAGGCAGGATAACATTTCCTATTCACCCCTCCACTTT. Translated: CASRQDNISYSPLHF.

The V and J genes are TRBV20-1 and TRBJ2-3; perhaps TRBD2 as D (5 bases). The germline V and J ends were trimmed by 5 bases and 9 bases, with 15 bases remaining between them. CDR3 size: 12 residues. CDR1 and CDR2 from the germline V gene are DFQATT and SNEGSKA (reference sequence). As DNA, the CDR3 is TGCAGTGCTCTGACTCCTTGGGAGACGCAGTATTTT. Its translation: CSALTPWETQYF.

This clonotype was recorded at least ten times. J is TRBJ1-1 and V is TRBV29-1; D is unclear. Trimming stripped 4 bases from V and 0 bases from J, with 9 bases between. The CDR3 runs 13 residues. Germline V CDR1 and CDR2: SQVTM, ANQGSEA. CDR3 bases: TGCAGCGTTGGGGTGGCTCTGAACACTGAAGCTTTCTTT. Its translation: CSVGVALNTEAFF. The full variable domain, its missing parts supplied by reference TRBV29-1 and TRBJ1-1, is SAVISQKPSRDICQRGTSLTIQCQVDSQVTMMFWYRQQPGQSLTLIATANQGSEATYESGFVIDKFPISRPNLTFSTLTVSNMSPEDSSIYLCSVGVALNTEAFFGQGTRLTVV.

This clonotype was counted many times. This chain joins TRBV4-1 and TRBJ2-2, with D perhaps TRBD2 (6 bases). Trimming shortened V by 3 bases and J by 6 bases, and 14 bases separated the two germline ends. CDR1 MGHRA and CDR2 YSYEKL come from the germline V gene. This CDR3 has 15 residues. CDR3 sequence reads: CASSHQPGVPGELFF. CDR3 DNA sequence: TGCGCCAGCAGCCATCAACCGGGGGTTCCCGGGGAGCTGTTTTTT.

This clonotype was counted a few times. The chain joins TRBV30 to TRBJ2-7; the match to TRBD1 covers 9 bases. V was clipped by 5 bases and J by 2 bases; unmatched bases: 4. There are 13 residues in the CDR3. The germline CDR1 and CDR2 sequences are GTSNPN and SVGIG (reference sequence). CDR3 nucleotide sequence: TGTGCCTGGGGGGACAGGGACCCCTACGAGCAGTACTTC. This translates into CAWGDRDPYEQYF.

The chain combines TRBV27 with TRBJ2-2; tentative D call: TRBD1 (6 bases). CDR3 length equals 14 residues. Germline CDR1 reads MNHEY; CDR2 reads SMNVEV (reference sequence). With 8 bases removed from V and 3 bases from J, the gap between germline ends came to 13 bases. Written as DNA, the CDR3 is TGTGCCAGCGCTGCAGGGGTTTACACCGGGGAGCTGTTTTTT. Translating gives CASAAGVYTGELFF.

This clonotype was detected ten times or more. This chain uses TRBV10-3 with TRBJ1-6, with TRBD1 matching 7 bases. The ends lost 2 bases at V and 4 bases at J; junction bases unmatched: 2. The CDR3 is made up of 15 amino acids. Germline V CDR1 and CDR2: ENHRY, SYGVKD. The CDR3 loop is CAISETGQYNSPLHF. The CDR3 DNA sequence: TGTGCCATCAGTGAGACGGGACAGTATAATTCACCCCTCCACTTT.

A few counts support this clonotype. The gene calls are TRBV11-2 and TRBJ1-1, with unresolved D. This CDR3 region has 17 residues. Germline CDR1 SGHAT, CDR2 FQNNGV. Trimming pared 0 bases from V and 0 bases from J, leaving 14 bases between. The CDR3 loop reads CASSLDLTTLMNTEAFF. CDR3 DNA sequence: TGTGCCAGCAGCTTAGATTTAACGACACTAATGAACACTGAAGCTTTCTTT. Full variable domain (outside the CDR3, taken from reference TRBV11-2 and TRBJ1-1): EAGVAQSPRYKIIEKRQSVAFWCNPISGHATLYWYQQILGQGPKLLIQFQNNGVVDDSQLPKDRFSAERLKGVDSTLKIQPAKLEDSAVYLCASSLDLTTLMNTEAFFGQGTRLTVV.

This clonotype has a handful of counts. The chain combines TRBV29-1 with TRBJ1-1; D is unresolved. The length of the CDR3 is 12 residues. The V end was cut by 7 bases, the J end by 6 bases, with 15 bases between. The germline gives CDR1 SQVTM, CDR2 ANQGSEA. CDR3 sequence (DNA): TGCAGCGCCGCAGCAATGAATGCTGAAGCTTTCTTT. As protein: CSAAAMNAEAFF.

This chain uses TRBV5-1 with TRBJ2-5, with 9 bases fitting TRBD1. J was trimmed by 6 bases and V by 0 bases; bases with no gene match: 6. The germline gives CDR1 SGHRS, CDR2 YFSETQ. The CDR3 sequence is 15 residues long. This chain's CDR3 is CASSLVADRGQTQYF. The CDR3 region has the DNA TGCGCCAGCAGCTTGGTCGCGGACAGGGGACAGACCCAGTACTTC.

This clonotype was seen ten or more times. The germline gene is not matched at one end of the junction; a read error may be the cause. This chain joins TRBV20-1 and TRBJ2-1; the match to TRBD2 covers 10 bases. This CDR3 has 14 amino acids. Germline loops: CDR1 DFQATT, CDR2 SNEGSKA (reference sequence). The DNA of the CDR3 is TGCAGTGCCAGAGCGGGAGGGACTTATTATGAGCAGTTCTTC. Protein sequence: CSARAGGTYYEQFF.

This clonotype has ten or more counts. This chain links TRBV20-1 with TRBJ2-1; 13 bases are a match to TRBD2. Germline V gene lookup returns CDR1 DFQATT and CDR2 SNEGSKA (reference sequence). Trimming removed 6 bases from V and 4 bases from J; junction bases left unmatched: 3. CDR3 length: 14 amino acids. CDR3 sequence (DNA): TGCAGTGCGGGACTAGCGGGGATGTACAATGAGCAGTTCTTC. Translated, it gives CSAGLAGMYNEQFF.

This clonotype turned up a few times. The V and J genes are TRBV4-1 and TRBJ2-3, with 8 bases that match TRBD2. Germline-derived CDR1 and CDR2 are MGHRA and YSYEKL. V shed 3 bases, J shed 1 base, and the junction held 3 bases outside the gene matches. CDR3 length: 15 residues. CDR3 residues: CASSHVTSGTDTQYF. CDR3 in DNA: TGCGCCAGCAGCCATGTGACTAGCGGCACAGATACGCAGTATTTT.

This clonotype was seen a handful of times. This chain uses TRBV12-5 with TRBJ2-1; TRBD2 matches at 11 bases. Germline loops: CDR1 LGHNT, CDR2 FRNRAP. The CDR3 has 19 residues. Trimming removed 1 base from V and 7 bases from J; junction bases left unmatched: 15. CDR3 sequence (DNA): TGTGCTAGTGGTTTGGGCGGTCCTGGATCGCTAGCGGGAGGTAATGAGCAGTTCTTC. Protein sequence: CASGLGGPGSLAGGNEQFF.

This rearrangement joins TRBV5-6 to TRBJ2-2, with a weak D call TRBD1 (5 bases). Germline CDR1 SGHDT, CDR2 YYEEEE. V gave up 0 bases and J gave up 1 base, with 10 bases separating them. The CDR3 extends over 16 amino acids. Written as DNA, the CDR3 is TGTGCCAGCAGCTTGGAAAGGGGATTGAACACCGGGGAGCTGTTTTTT. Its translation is CASSLERGLNTGELFF.

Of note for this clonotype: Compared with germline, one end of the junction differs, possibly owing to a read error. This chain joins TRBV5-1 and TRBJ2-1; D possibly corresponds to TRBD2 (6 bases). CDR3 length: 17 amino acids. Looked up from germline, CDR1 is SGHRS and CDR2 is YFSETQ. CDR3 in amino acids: CASSLGLRDLINNEQFF. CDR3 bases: TGCGCCAGCAGTTTGGGGTTGCGGGACCTCATTAACAATGAGCAGTTCTTC.

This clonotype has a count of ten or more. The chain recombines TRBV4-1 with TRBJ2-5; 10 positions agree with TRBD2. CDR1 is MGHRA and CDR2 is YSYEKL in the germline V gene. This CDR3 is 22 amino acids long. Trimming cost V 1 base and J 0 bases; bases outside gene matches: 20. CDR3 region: CASSQGLPFGRIGLADQETQYF. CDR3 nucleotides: TGCGCCAGCAGCCAAGGGCTTCCGTTTGGGCGTATAGGACTAGCGGACCAAGAGACCCAGTACTTC.

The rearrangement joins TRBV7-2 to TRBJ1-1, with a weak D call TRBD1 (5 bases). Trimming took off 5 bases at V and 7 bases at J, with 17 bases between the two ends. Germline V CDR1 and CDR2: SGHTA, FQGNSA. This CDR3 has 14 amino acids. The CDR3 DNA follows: TGTGCCAGCAGCAATTTACAGGACAAACTTGAAGCTTTCTTT. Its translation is CASSNLQDKLEAFF.

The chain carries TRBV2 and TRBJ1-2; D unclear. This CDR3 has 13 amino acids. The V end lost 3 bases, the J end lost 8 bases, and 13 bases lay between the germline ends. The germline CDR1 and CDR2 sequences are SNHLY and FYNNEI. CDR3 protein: CASSEKISGGYTF. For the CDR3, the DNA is TGTGCCAGCAGTGAGAAAATCAGCGGCGGCTACACCTTC.

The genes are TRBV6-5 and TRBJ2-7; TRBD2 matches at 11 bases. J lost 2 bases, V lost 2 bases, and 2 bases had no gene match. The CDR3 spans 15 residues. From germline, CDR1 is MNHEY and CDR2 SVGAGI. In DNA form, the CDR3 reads TGTGCCAGCAGTTACGCTAGCGGGGGGACCTACGAGCAGTACTTC. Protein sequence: CASSYASGGTYEQYF.

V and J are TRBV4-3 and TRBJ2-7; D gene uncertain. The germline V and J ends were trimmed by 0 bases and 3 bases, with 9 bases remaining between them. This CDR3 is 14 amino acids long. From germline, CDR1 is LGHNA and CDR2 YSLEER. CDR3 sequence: CASSQDWPDYEQYF. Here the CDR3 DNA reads TGCGCCAGCAGCCAAGATTGGCCTGACTACGAGCAGTACTTC.

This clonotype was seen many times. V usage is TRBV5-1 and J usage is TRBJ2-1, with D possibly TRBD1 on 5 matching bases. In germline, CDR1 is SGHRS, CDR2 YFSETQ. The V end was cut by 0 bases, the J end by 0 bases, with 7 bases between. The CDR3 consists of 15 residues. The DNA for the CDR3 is TGCGCCAGCAGCTTGGACAGGAGCTCCTACAATGAGCAGTTCTTC. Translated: CASSLDRSSYNEQFF.

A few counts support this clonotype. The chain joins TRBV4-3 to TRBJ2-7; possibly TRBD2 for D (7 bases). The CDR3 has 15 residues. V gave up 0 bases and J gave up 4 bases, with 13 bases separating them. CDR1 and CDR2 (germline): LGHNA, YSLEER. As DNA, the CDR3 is TGCGCCAGCAGCCAAGATCGCGAGGGGGGGTACGAGCAGTACTTC. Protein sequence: CASSQDREGGYEQYF.

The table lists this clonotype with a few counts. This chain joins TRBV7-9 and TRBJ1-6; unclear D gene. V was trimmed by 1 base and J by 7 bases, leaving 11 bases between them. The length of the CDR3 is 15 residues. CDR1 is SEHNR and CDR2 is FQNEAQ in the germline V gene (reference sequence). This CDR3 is CASSLGGQVNSPLHF. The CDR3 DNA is TGTGCCAGCAGCTTAGGAGGCCAGGTGAATTCACCCCTCCACTTT.

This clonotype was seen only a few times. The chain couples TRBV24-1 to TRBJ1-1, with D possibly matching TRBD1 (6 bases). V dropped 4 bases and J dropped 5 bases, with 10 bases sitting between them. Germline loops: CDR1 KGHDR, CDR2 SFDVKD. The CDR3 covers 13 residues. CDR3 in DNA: TGTGCCACCAGTGACCTGGACAGAACTGAAGCTTTCTTT. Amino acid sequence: CATSDLDRTEAFF.

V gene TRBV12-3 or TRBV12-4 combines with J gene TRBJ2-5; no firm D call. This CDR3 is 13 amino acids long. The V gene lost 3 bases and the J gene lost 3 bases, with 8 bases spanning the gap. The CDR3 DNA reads TGTGCCAGCAGTTTTCTCAGAAAAGAGACCCAGTACTTC. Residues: CASSFLRKETQYF.

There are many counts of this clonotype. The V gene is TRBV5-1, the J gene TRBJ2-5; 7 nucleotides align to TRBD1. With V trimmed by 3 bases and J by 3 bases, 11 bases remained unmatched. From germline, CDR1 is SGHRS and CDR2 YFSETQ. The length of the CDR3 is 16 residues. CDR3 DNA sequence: TGCGCCAGCAGCTCTGGGCGAGGGACAGTAAAAGAGACCCAGTACTTC. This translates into CASSSGRGTVKETQYF.

The CDR3 reads CASLRGATGARNSPLHF. CDR3 bases: TGTGCCAGCCTCCGGGGGGCCACAGGGGCCAGGAATTCACCCCTCCACTTT. V gene TRBV6-4 combines with J gene TRBJ1-6; 7 bases match TRBD1. V lost 8 bases to trimming and J lost 7 bases; unmatched junction nucleotides: 17. Germline V lookup: CDR1 MRHNA, CDR2 SNTAGT. CDR3 length: 17 residues.